Shown below are 11 T cell receptor beta chains from a single sample sequenced in a study of human T cells and chemical hapten exposure. The time point was: healthy volunteer bleed at 6 weeks. Blood, whole and unfractionated, served as the source for total RNA extraction. TCRdb redid the calling of the RACE reads with MiXCR, one entry per CDR3 protein. The table records about 30,000 distinct CDR3 sequences, around 5.5% of them present only once. The specimen sequenced was whole blood. Receptors were obtained from a human donor in good health. Some clones in this sample may be carry-over from other donors' samples.

This clonotype was seen more than once but under ten times. V is TRBV6-6 and J is TRBJ2-1, with 12 bases matching TRBD2. This CDR3 contains 13 residues. Germline lookup yields CDR1 MNHNY and CDR2 SVGAGI (reference sequence). Losses at the gene ends were 5 bases for V and 9 bases for J; bases not matched to a gene: 2. CDR3 bases: TGTGCCAGCAGTACTAGCGGGGGGTCTGAGCAGTTCTTC. This encodes CASSTSGGSEQFF.

This clonotype was recorded many times. V usage is TRBV20-1 and J usage is TRBJ2-7; 8 bases fit TRBD1. Germline loops: CDR1 DFQATT, CDR2 SNEGSKA (reference sequence). The CDR3 runs to 16 residues. The V and J ends lost 1 base and 1 base, in that order; junction bases with no gene match: 9. The CDR3 is CSARARQGLRSYEQYF. CDR3 nucleotides: TGCAGTGCTAGAGCCCGACAGGGGTTAAGGTCCTACGAGCAGTACTTC.

This clonotype appeared many times. CDR3 nucleotide sequence: TGTGCCAGCAGTTACTCAGGGGCTGGGGCCAACGTCCTGACTTTC. Translating it yields CASSYSGAGANVLTF. The chain combines TRBV6-2 or TRBV6-3 with TRBJ2-6; tentatively, D is TRBD1 (5 bases). Trimming shortened V by 0 bases and J by 2 bases, and 5 bases separated the two germline ends. The CDR3 is 15 amino acids. Germline CDR1 and CDR2: MNHEY and SVGEGT.

The chain joins TRBV6-5 to TRBJ1-6, with D tentatively TRBD1 (5 bases). V shed 5 bases and J shed 9 bases, with 11 bases lying between them. The CDR3 is 13 amino acids. Germline CDR1 reads MNHEY; CDR2 reads SVGAGI. The CDR3 region is CASSVGVGSPLHF. Written as DNA, the CDR3 is TGTGCCAGCAGTGTAGGGGTGGGTTCACCCCTCCACTTT.

In its sample, this clonotype was seen many times. The chain joins TRBV21-1 to TRBJ2-7. TRBV21-1 is a listed pseudogene. The CDR3 consists of 15 residues. The CDR3 sequence: CASRFSRPLFYEQYF. CDR3 coding DNA: TGTGCCAGCAGATTTTCTAGACCACTATTCTACGAGCAGTACTTC.

This clonotype was detected many times. The gene calls are TRBV4-3 and TRBJ2-1; D is undetermined. CDR3 length equals 16 residues. CDR1 and CDR2 from the germline V gene are LGHNA and YSLEER. Trimming cost V 2 bases and J 6 bases, with 17 bases left between them. Here the CDR3 reads CASSQYPNLIRNEQFF. CDR3 coding DNA: TGCGCCAGCAGCCAATACCCGAATTTAATCCGCAATGAGCAGTTCTTC.

This clonotype was detected a few times. The chain couples TRBV18 to TRBJ2-4; possibly TRBD2 for D (6 bases). The CDR3 contains 15 residues. V lost 3 bases and J 0 bases, leaving 9 bases between the germline ends. Germline CDR1 is KGHSH and CDR2 is LQKENI. The CDR3 DNA is TGTGCCAGCTCACCGGGACTGTTAGCCAAAAACATTCAGTACTTC. It is translated as CASSPGLLAKNIQYF. Together with reference TRBV18 and TRBJ2-4, the CDR3 gives the full variable domain: NAGVMQNPRHLVRRRGQEARLRCSPMKGHSHVYWYRQLPEEGLKFMVYLQKENIIDESGMPKERFSAEFPKEGPSILRIQQVVRGDSAAYFCASSPGLLAKNIQYFGAGTRLSVL.

This clonotype was seen ten or more times. This chain connects TRBV12-3 or TRBV12-4 to TRBJ2-3, with 8 bases matching TRBD1. V lost 6 bases, J lost 6 bases, and 11 bases stayed unmatched. The CDR3 has 15 amino acids. CDR3 in DNA: TGTGCCAGCAGCGCAGGGGGCTTCGTCTTGGATACGCAGTATTTT. Its protein product is CASSAGGFVLDTQYF.

The sample holds many counts of this clonotype. The rearrangement links TRBV20-1 to TRBJ1-5; unclear D gene. The CDR3 runs to 14 residues. Trimming stripped 3 bases from V and 4 bases from J, with 13 bases between. The germline CDR1 and CDR2 sequences are DFQATT and SNEGSKA (reference sequence). The chain's CDR3 is CSARTGRENQPQHF. The CDR3 nucleotides are TGCAGTGCTAGGACCGGAAGGGAGAATCAGCCCCAGCATTTT.

In this sample, this clonotype turned up many times. The chain employs TRBV19 and TRBJ2-2; D possibly corresponds to TRBD2 (6 bases). With 4 bases removed from V and 7 bases from J, the gap between germline ends came to 13 bases. The CDR3 length is 14 residues. The germline gives CDR1 LNHDA, CDR2 SQIVND (reference sequence). The CDR3 here is CASSTSGTFGELFF. The CDR3 region has the DNA TGTGCCAGTAGTACATCCGGGACTTTCGGGGAGCTGTTTTTT.

This clonotype has just a few counts. The gene calls are TRBV4-3 and TRBJ2-4; perhaps TRBD2 as D (5 bases). CDR1 LGHNA and CDR2 YSLEER come from the germline V gene. Trimming took 0 bases from V and 0 from J, leaving 12 bases between them. CDR3 length: 17 amino acids. The CDR3 here is CASSQDWRIAAKNIQYF. CDR3 coding DNA: TGCGCCAGCAGCCAAGATTGGAGGATCGCAGCCAAAAACATTCAGTACTTC.